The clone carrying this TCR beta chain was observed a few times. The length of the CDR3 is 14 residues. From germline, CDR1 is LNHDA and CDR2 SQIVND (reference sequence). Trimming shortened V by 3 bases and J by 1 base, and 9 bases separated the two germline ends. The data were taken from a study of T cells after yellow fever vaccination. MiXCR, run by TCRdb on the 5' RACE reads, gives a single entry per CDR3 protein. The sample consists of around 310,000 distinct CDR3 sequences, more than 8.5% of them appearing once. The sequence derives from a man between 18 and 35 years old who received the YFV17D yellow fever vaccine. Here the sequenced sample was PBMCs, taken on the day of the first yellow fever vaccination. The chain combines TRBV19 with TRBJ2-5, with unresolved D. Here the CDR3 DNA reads TGTGCCAGTAGTATCGCACCAAGCCAAGAGACCCAGTACTTC. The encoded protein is CASSIAPSQETQYF.